This T cell receptor (beta chain) was recovered during a study of CD8+ T cells in alopecia areata listed by TCRdb under 2018. Looking at the study overall: Treated patients were enrolled in an open-label pilot trial of oral tofacitinib at 5 to 10 mg twice daily for moderate-to-severe alopecia areata. Scalp clonality was compared among normal scalp (n=4), patchy alopecia areata scalp (n=8), and alopecia totalis/universalis scalp (n=8). To study T cell clonal expansion in alopecia areata, the researchers applied high-throughput TCRbeta sequencing to both the C3H/HeJ mouse model and human patients. The RNA source kit depended on sample type: the PAXgene miRNA kit for fixed scalp, the miRNeasy kit for PBMCs, and the RNeasy kit for mouse skin. TCRbeta CDR3 regions were amplified by immunoSEQ multiplex PCR using 35 Vbeta forward and 13 Jbeta reverse primers. Tofacitinib-treated patients had biopsies at baseline and at 4 and 24 weeks of treatment, with a later scalp biopsy in several patients. Scalp tissue and sorted CD4+ and CD8+ peripheral blood T cells from patchy and totalis/universalis alopecia areata patients and from healthy controls were covered by human TCRbeta sequencing. Disease severity in treated patients was measured with the SALT score, which quantifies the percentage of affected scalp surface area. Tofacitinib was administered for 6 to 18 months, and 6 months of follow-up off drug were then conducted to assess delayed response and recurrence.

What the time point label conveys for this sample: around 29 days on oral tofacitinib. This specimen's treatment or condition label, interpreted: oral pan-JAK inhibitor, 5-10 mg twice daily. Lesional scalp punch biopsies and peripheral blood were obtained from alopecia areata patients. PBMCs were isolated by density centrifugation and stained for CD3, CD4 and CD8, and CD4+ and CD8+ T cells were sorted on a FACSAria. The trim is 0 bases for V and 3 bases for J, with a gap of 11 bases between the germline ends. The CDR3 goes from the cysteine to the phenylalanine over 15 residues. The kept DNA is CDR3 alone, 45 bases in frame from the first base. Looking up the germline V gene (reference sequence) yields CDR1 LNHNV and CDR2 YYDKDF. Findings and caveats that apply to the study as a whole: Because the treated cohort was small and had just a single nonresponder, larger studies are needed to establish links between baseline CD8+ expansion and response. Compared with normal scalp, lesional scalp had higher clonality and more expanded CD8+ clones, particularly in alopecia totalis/universalis, a pattern that suggests antigenic drive. TCR sequences shared between patients were less clear than in mice, possibly partly because of HLA diversity in the patient population. With tofacitinib, both scalp clonality and the number of expanded CD8+ clones among the top 100 scalp clones went down significantly. Many expanded lesional clones persisted in scalp and blood during tofacitinib treatment, which may partly explain relapse after stopping treatment. Scalp TCR repertoire analysis is complicated because resident alphabeta T cells in normal human skin are also sequenced, whereas mouse skin is dominated by gammadelta T cells.

About this clone: It lacks a known antigen. Base qualities are not provided; no much larger clone lies one nucleotide away.

Preparation of the library involved the immunoSEQ multiplex PCR assay. To provide template for TCR sequencing, every sample had RNA extracted and reverse transcribed into cDNA. First-strand cDNA was synthesized with SuperScript III using a 2:1 mix of oligo-dT and random hexamers. A synthetic immune receptor repertoire was used to measure amplification bias, and any remaining bias was corrected computationally. The original methods were these. Raw reads were preprocessed to remove errors, and CDR3 was defined by IMGT conventions from the conserved cysteine to phenylalanine. Clonality was calculated as 1 minus Shannon entropy normalized by log2 of the number of productive unique TCRs. Whether each scalp clone was CD4 or CD8 was inferred by checking scalp TCRbeta sequences against the CD4 and CD8 repertoires from sorted blood. TCRdb's version of the immuneACCESS table is confined to in-frame rearrangements and falls short of the full clone set. An unresolved V gene accounts for under half of the shortfall where checked; the remainder is of unknown origin. That table supplies the V and J calls and clone size; D and trimming were determined from the DNA. The sample table holds over 95,000 clones, of which roughly 64% were seen once. The top ten clones comprise around a sixth of the sample.

The sequenced sample was CD8+ T cells sorted from blood, obtained at week 4, from a patient treated with tofacitinib. The origin of this receptor is a human donor with alopecia areata. Recombination linked TRBV15 to TRBJ2-5; no confident D gene assignment can be made. The CDR3 has the sequence CATSRESAAKETQYF. The nucleotides are TGTGCCACCAGCAGAGAGAGTGCGGCTAAAGAGACCCAGTACTTC. This CDR3, with the reference TRBV15 and TRBJ2-5 proteins standing in past its ends, gives the full variable domain DAMVIQNPRYQVTQFGKPVTLSCSQTLNHNVMYWYQQKSSQAPKLLFHYYDKDFNNEADTPDNFQSRRPNTSFCFLDIRSPGLGDTAMYLCATSRESAAKETQYFGPGTRLLVL.